This passage covers 17 T cell receptor beta chains from one sample sequenced in a study of long-term antiretroviral therapy in people with HIV. Assay version v3.0 of immunoSEQ was used, and it was run at survey level. Measured with immunoSEQ multiplex PCR; TCRdb has only the in-frame clones, and not every one. The table includes 31,000 or so clones, roughly 96% detected once. The source material was unsorted PBMCs, sampled roughly 6.9 years after starting antiretroviral therapy. The source is a man aged 30-40 years with HIV.

This clone appeared a single time. CDR3 nucleotide sequence: TGTGCCAGCAGCCGCGGATCGGAAGATACGCAGTATTTT. Encoded protein: CASSRGSEDTQYF. The chain combines TRBV5-4 with TRBJ2-3; no firm D call. This CDR3 comprises 13 residues. Germline CDR1 and CDR2: SGHNT and YYREEE (reference sequence). V lost 4 bases, J lost 5 bases, and 11 bases lay in between.

This chain links TRBV30 with TRBJ1-6; D is possibly TRBD1 (5 bases). V was pared by 4 bases and J by 2 bases, with 6 bases between. CDR1 is GTSNPN and CDR2 is SVGIG in the germline V gene (reference sequence). The CDR3 is 13 residues long. The CDR3 spells CAWKGTYNSPLHF. As DNA, the CDR3 is TGTGCCTGGAAGGGGACCTATAATTCACCCCTCCACTTT.

This clone was seen only once. The chain has TRBV7-9 and TRBJ2-2; perhaps TRBD1 as D (6 bases). CDR1 SEHNR and CDR2 FQNEAQ come from the germline V gene (reference sequence). V was trimmed by 3 bases and J by 5 bases, leaving 10 bases between them. CDR3 length: 14 residues. CDR3 sequence: CASSFRGSTGELFF. As DNA, the CDR3 is TGTGCCAGCAGCTTCAGGGGTTCGACCGGGGAGCTGTTTTTT.

The rearrangement uses TRBV10-2 and TRBJ2-1; maybe TRBD2 (6 bases). Germline V gives CDR1 WSHSY, CDR2 SAAADI. The CDR3 has 14 residues. The V end was cut by 6 bases, the J end by 3 bases, with 12 bases between. The CDR3 DNA reads as TGCGCCAGCAGGGCGGGCGGGGTCTACAATGAGCAGTTCTTC. The encoded protein is CASRAGGVYNEQFF.

The rearrangement joins TRBV5-1 to TRBJ1-1; D gene uncertain. Germline V lookup: CDR1 SGHRS, CDR2 YFSETQ. The CDR3 extends over 15 amino acids. V lost 0 bases, J lost 1 base, and 10 bases lay in between. The CDR3 here is CASSLVGFGNTEAFF. Written as DNA, the CDR3 is TGCGCCAGCAGCTTGGTTGGTTTCGGGAACACTGAAGCTTTCTTT.

This clone was picked up one time. V and J are TRBV9 and TRBJ1-1, with D possibly being TRBD1 (5 bases). The length of the CDR3 is 14 residues. V was trimmed by 0 bases and J by 4 bases, leaving 10 bases between them. Looked up from germline, CDR1 is SGDLS and CDR2 is YYNGEE. CDR3 sequence (DNA): TGTGCCAGCAGCGTAGGGCAGGGAGTCACTGAAGCTTTCTTT. Translating it yields CASSVGQGVTEAFF. The full variable domain, completed using reference TRBV9 and TRBJ1-1, is DSGVTQTPKHLITATGQRVTLRCSPRSGDLSVYWYQQSLDQGLQFLIQYYNGEERAKGNILERFSAQQFPDLHSELNLSSLELGDSALYFCASSVGQGVTEAFFGQGTRLTVV.

The V call is TRBV19, the J call TRBJ2-1; D gene unclear. V gave up 3 bases and J gave up 5 bases, with 5 bases separating them. The CDR3 sequence is 12 residues long. Per the germline V gene, CDR1 is LNHDA and CDR2 is SQIVND (reference sequence). DNA of the CDR3: TGTGCCAGTAGTATTGGCCACAATGAGCAGTTCTTC. Residues: CASSIGHNEQFF.

The chain carries TRBV6-1 and TRBJ1-2; D is ambiguous. Germline V lookup: CDR1 MNHNS, CDR2 SASEGT. There are 14 residues in the CDR3. The V gene lost 3 bases and the J gene lost 4 bases, with 12 bases spanning the gap. CDR3 loop: CASSDRPRSYGYTF. CDR3 nucleotides: TGTGCCAGCAGTGATCGGCCCCGGAGCTATGGCTACACCTTC.

The rearrangement joins TRBV6-5 to TRBJ1-6; D uncertain. The germline V gene encodes CDR1 MNHEY and CDR2 SVGAGI. Trimming shortened V by 0 bases and J by 14 bases, and 11 bases separated the two germline ends. This CDR3 has 13 residues. CDR3: CASSYSRLSALHF. CDR3 DNA: TGTGCCAGCAGTTACTCGAGGCTCTCGGCCCTCCACTTT.

By share, this clone counts as medium-sized. This CDR3 reads CASSFGLLRPEGAFF. In DNA form, the CDR3 reads TGTGCCAGCAGCTTCGGTTTGTTGAGACCCGAGGGCGCTTTCTTT. This chain joins TRBV7-9 and TRBJ1-1; no definite D call. Germline values: CDR1 SEHNR, CDR2 FQNEAQ (reference sequence). The CDR3 totals 15 residues. V shed 3 bases and J shed 11 bases, with 22 bases lying between them.

This chain joins TRBV5-6 and TRBJ2-7; no definite D call. Per germline, CDR1 SGHDT and CDR2 YYEEEE. V lost 1 base to trimming and J lost 2 bases, with 7 bases between them. CDR3 length: 13 amino acids. CDR3 amino acids: CASSLSPTYEQYF. The DNA of the CDR3 is TGTGCCAGCAGCTTGAGTCCTACCTACGAGCAGTACTTC. The whole variable domain, remainder taken from reference TRBV5-6 and TRBJ2-7, is DAGVTQSPTHLIKTRGQQVTLRCSPKSGHDTVSWYQQALGQGPQFIFQYYEEEERQRGNFPDRFSGHQFPNYSSELNVNALLLGDSALYLCASSLSPTYEQYFGPGTRLTVT.

This clone has only a few counts. V is TRBV5-1 and J is TRBJ1-2; D ambiguous. Trimming cost V 1 base and J 4 bases, with 5 bases left between them. Germline CDR1 SGHRS, CDR2 YFSETQ. The CDR3 spans 12 residues. The CDR3 region has the DNA TGCGCCAGCAGCTTGAGTGGCTATGGCTACACCTTC. Amino acids: CASSLSGYGYTF.

This chain uses TRBV6-1 with TRBJ2-2, with 11 bases that match TRBD1. Germline V gives CDR1 MNHNS, CDR2 SASEGT. The J segment lost 5 bases and the V segment lost 6 bases, leaving 5 bases of the junction unmatched. The CDR3 covers 15 residues. The CDR3 spells CASRDRGRGTGELFF. The CDR3 nucleotides are TGTGCCAGCAGGGACAGGGGGCGTGGAACCGGGGAGCTGTTTTTT.

The chain combines TRBV6-1 with TRBJ2-7; no firm D call. The CDR3 spans 12 residues. With 7 bases removed from V and 0 bases from J, the gap between germline ends came to 7 bases. From germline, CDR1 is MNHNS and CDR2 SASEGT. The CDR3 DNA is TGTGCCAGCACCACTGACTCCTACGAGCAGTACTTC. Amino acids: CASTTDSYEQYF.

The chain combines TRBV6-6 with TRBJ2-7; 10 bases agree with TRBD2. The CDR3 loop spans 15 amino acids. The junction had 4 bases not matched to a gene; V was cut back by 0 bases and J by 5 bases. Germline-derived CDR1 and CDR2 are MNHNY and SVGAGI (reference sequence). The CDR3 sequence: CASSYSLAGDHEQYF. The CDR3 DNA sequence: TGTGCCAGCAGTTACTCCCTAGCGGGAGACCACGAGCAGTACTTC.

This chain joins TRBV18 and TRBJ2-2; TRBD2 aligns across 12 bases. This CDR3 has 17 amino acids. Germline V CDR1 and CDR2: KGHSH, LQKENI. V shed 3 bases, J shed 6 bases, and the junction held 8 bases outside the gene matches. The CDR3 region is CASSPWTSGVVSGELFF. CDR3 nucleotides: TGTGCCAGCTCACCTTGGACTAGCGGGGTTGTCTCCGGGGAGCTGTTTTTT.

The V call is TRBV7-2, the J call TRBJ1-4; D is ambiguous. The length of the CDR3 is 15 residues. From germline, CDR1 is SGHTA and CDR2 FQGNSA. V lost 5 bases to trimming and J lost 10 bases, with 20 bases between them. CDR3 loop: CASSPATNNIGKLFF. The DNA for the CDR3 is TGTGCCAGCAGCCCCGCGACAAACAATATAGGAAAACTGTTTTTT. Full variable domain (outside the CDR3, taken from reference TRBV7-2 and TRBJ1-4): GAGVSQSPSNKVTEKGKDVELRCDPISGHTALYWYRQSLGQGLEFLIYFQGNSAPDKSGLPSDRFSAERTGGSVSTLTIQRTQQEDSAVYLCASSPATNNIGKLFFGSGTQLSVL.